The 18 T cell receptor beta chains reported below all come from one sample, sequenced in a study of blood T cells in healthy people across ages. Then a second PCR, running roughly 7 to 11 cycles, was carried out with a sample-barcoded 5' primer and a J-beta primer mix. TCRdb ran MiXCR on the 5' RACE reads and lists one entry per CDR3 protein. The data contain 750,000 or so distinct CDR3 sequences, about 25% of them seen just once; the ten biggest clones take up around 9.2%. The sample was also linked to a second study, of T cells of mothers and their children.

Sequences were obtained from blood. These receptors were obtained from a boy younger than 18 in good health.

This chain connects TRBV27 to TRBJ2-7; 8 nucleotides agree with TRBD2. In germline, CDR1 is MNHEY, CDR2 SMNVEV (reference sequence). The CDR3 totals 14 residues. V lost 2 bases to trimming and J lost 6 bases; unmatched junction nucleotides: 6. In DNA form, the CDR3 reads TGTGCCAGCAGTTTAGGTTTTCGGGGGGGCGAGCAGTACTTC. It codes for CASSLGFRGGEQYF.

The gene calls are TRBV29-1 and TRBJ2-1; 9 bases align to TRBD2. Germline assignment: CDR1 SQVTM and CDR2 ANQGSEA. Unmatched junction bases numbered 8, after V lost 4 bases and J lost 7 bases. This CDR3 has 14 residues. The CDR3 here is CSVGRGGAENEQFF. CDR3 sequence (DNA): TGCAGCGTTGGTCGCGGGGGGGCTGAGAATGAGCAGTTCTTC.

This clonotype was observed a few times. The rearrangement links TRBV28 to TRBJ2-3; unclear D gene. Trimming left V 5 bases short and J 2 bases short, with 5 bases between. From germline, CDR1 is MDHEN and CDR2 SYDVKM. There are 12 residues in the CDR3. The CDR3 spells CASSHLTDTQYF. The CDR3, as DNA: TGTGCCAGCAGTCACCTCACAGATACGCAGTATTTT.

The chain combines TRBV7-8 with TRBJ2-3; D assignment may be TRBD1 or TRBD2 (7 bases each). This CDR3 region has 17 residues. Germline V gene data show CDR1 as SGHVS and CDR2 as FQNEAQ. V lost 5 bases to trimming and J lost 5 bases, with 23 bases between them. The CDR3 DNA is TGTGCCAGCAGCCATCACTTCAGGGGGGGGCTGGGAGATACGCAGTATTTT. It translates to CASSHHFRGGLGDTQYF. The whole variable domain, filled in from reference TRBV7-8 and TRBJ2-3, reads GAGVSQSPRYKVAKRGQDVALRCDPISGHVSLFWYQQALGQGPEFLTYFQNEAQLDKSGLPSDRFFAERPEGSVSTLKIQRTQQEDSAVYLCASSHHFRGGLGDTQYFGPGTRLTVL.

CDR3 amino acids: CASSTYREQETQYF. DNA of the CDR3: TGTGCCAGCAGCACCTACAGGGAGCAAGAGACCCAGTACTTC. This rearrangement joins TRBV5-4 to TRBJ2-5; D is perhaps TRBD1 (6 bases). The CDR3 length is 14 residues. The V and J ends lost 4 bases and 2 bases respectively, with 12 bases between them. CDR1 SGHNT and CDR2 YYREEE come from the germline V gene (reference sequence). Looking up the rest from reference TRBV5-4 and TRBJ2-5 gives the full variable domain: ETGVTQSPTHLIKTRGQQVTLRCSSQSGHNTVSWYQQALGQGPQFIFQYYREEENGRGNFPPRFSGLQFPNYSSELNVNALELDDSALYLCASSTYREQETQYFGPGTRLLVL.

In this sample, this clonotype turned up a few times. The chain employs TRBV29-1 and TRBJ2-7; 8 nucleotides match TRBD1. Per germline, CDR1 SQVTM and CDR2 ANQGSEA. The V gene end was trimmed by 5 bases and the J gene end by 5 bases; junction bases not matched to a gene: 11. This CDR3 contains 14 residues. The CDR3 DNA sequence: TGCAGCGTTAAATTAGGGGGACAGGCAAACGAGCAGTACTTC. Residues: CSVKLGGQANEQYF.

This chain uses TRBV6-2 or TRBV6-3 with TRBJ2-5; no clear D gene. V was trimmed by 5 bases and J by 2 bases, leaving 15 bases between them. Germline V gives CDR1 MNHEY, CDR2 SVGEGT. The CDR3 has 15 residues. The CDR3 protein is CASSTSGRQQETQYF. CDR3 bases: TGTGCCAGCAGTACCTCAGGAAGGCAACAAGAGACCCAGTACTTC.

Only a few counts were recorded for this clonotype. V usage is TRBV28 and J usage is TRBJ1-1; 8 nucleotides agree with TRBD1. CDR3 length equals 15 residues. Germline assignment: CDR1 MDHEN and CDR2 SYDVKM. With 6 bases clipped from V and 1 base from J, the junction kept 7 bases outside the gene matches. The CDR3 bases are TGTGCCAGCAGCATACAGGGGGAGACGAACACTGAAGCTTTCTTT. It translates to CASSIQGETNTEAFF.

This clonotype occurred once. The chain couples TRBV20-1 to TRBJ2-1; 8 nucleotides match TRBD2. Germline CDR1 DFQATT, CDR2 SNEGSKA (reference sequence). The CDR3 is 15 residues long. V shed 5 bases, J shed 9 bases, and the junction held 15 bases outside the gene matches. Here the CDR3 reads CSAEREGNLVIEQFF. The CDR3 coding sequence is TGCAGTGCTGAACGGGAGGGGAATTTGGTAATTGAGCAGTTCTTC.

The sample holds a few counts of this clonotype. The J gene is TRBJ2-5, the V gene TRBV20-1; a weak D match, TRBD1 (5 bases). CDR1 DFQATT and CDR2 SNEGSKA come from the germline V gene (reference sequence). The CDR3 is 15 residues long. Trimming pared 5 bases from V and 5 bases from J, leaving 21 bases between. The CDR3 protein is CSAQRPEMSGETQYF. In DNA form, the CDR3 reads TGCAGTGCTCAAAGGCCGGAGATGTCAGGGGAGACCCAGTACTTC.

In its sample, this clonotype was seen a few times. This rearrangement joins TRBV20-1 to TRBJ1-5; 8 nucleotides line up with TRBD1. The junction had 10 bases not matched to a gene; V was cut back by 6 bases and J by 0 bases. Per the germline V gene, CDR1 is DFQATT and CDR2 is SNEGSKA (reference sequence). The CDR3 spans 16 residues. CDR3 loop: CSAQGAGPYSNQPQHF. Written as DNA, the CDR3 is TGCAGTGCCCAGGGGGCAGGGCCTTATAGCAATCAGCCCCAGCATTTT.

In its sample, this clonotype was seen many times. The V and J genes are TRBV12-3 or TRBV12-4 and TRBJ1-2; 8 bases agree with TRBD1. The CDR3 covers 12 residues. V dropped 6 bases and J dropped 8; count of bases not matched to a gene: 5. This chain's CDR3 is CASSPGGEGYTF. DNA of the CDR3: TGTGCCAGCAGCCCAGGGGGCGAGGGCTACACCTTC.

The J gene is TRBJ2-5, the V gene TRBV20-1; D is unresolved. The J call is doubtful: the DNA matches TRBJ2-7 better. CDR1 and CDR2 from the germline V gene are DFQATT and SNEGSKA (reference sequence). This CDR3 comprises 13 residues. In DNA, the CDR3 is TGCAGTGCTAGAGGCAGTCTTGATTACGAGCAGTACTTC. It encodes CSARGSLDYEQYF.

The rearrangement links TRBV7-9 to TRBJ2-1; 8 bases align to TRBD1. J gave up 0 bases and V 4 bases, and 5 bases lay outside the gene matches. Germline V gene sequence: CDR1 SEHNR, CDR2 FQNEAQ (reference sequence). This CDR3 contains 16 residues. The CDR3 DNA reads as TGTGCCAGCAGCTCAGGGGGCGACTTCTCCTACAATGAGCAGTTCTTC. It translates to CASSSGGDFSYNEQFF.

There are a few counts of this clonotype. A junction end diverges from the germline sequence, so it may reflect a read error. This sequence joins TRBV29-1 and TRBJ2-7, with D possibly called TRBD1 or TRBD2 (5 bases each). This CDR3 region has 16 residues. In germline, CDR1 is SQVTM, CDR2 ANQGSEA. The CDR3 region is CSVQLSIPGRGYEQYF. CDR3 nucleotide sequence: TGTTCGGTTCAGCTAAGTATCCCGGGAAGGGGATACGAGCAGTACTTC.

This clonotype was recorded a few times. The rearrangement uses TRBV7-3 and TRBJ2-5, with D tentatively TRBD2 (5 bases). In germline, CDR1 is SGHTA, CDR2 FQGTGA. This CDR3 region has 17 residues. The germline V and J ends were trimmed by 5 bases and 4 bases, with 23 bases remaining between them. The CDR3 DNA is TGTGCCAGCAGCCCCCACGTCGGGGAAGTGACGGGAGAGACCCAGTACTTC. The encoded protein is CASSPHVGEVTGETQYF. Together with reference TRBV7-3 and TRBJ2-5, the CDR3 gives the full variable domain: GAGVSQTPSNKVTEKGKYVELRCDPISGHTALYWYRQSLGQGPEFLIYFQGTGAADDSGLPNDRFFAVRPEGSVSTLKIQRTERGDSAVYLCASSPHVGEVTGETQYFGPGTRLLVL.

In this sample, this clonotype turned up a few times. The chain is built from TRBV24-1 and TRBJ2-5; D gene ambiguous. The CDR3 has 14 residues. The V and J ends lost 0 bases and 5 bases respectively, with 9 bases between them. Germline-derived CDR1 and CDR2 are KGHDR and SFDVKD. The CDR3: CATSDLHSWETQYF. CDR3 nucleotides: TGTGCCACCAGTGATTTGCACTCGTGGGAGACCCAGTACTTC.

This chain joins TRBV7-6 and TRBJ2-7, with D possibly TRBD2 on 5 matching bases. The CDR3 runs to 13 residues. Germline CDR1 is SGHVS and CDR2 is FNYEAQ. V was shortened by 4 bases and J by 6 bases, with 13 bases between the two germline ends. CDR3 nucleotides: TGTGCCAGCAGCTACGACTATTCGGCCGAGCAGTACTTC. The encoded protein is CASSYDYSAEQYF.